This TCR beta chain came from a study of CD8+ T cells in alopecia areata. Study in general: Treatment comprised oral tofacitinib, 5 to 10 mg twice daily, in treated patients. Tofacitinib therapy lasting 6 to 18 months was followed by 6 months off drug.

Sequencing used cDNA as its template, made by extracting RNA and reverse transcribing it. The table came from immunoSEQ multiplex PCR; TCRdb's copy has only in-frame clones and leaves some out. The sample consists of about 150,000 clones, 40% to 60% of them appearing once. This clone occurred a few times. CDR3 length: 14 residues. CDR1 and CDR2 from the germline V gene are SQVTM and ANQGSEA. Trimming at V came to 7 bases and at J to 5 bases, leaving 13 bases not matched to a gene. The sequence derives from a human donor with alopecia areata. The sample consisted of CD8+ T cells sorted from blood, taken at week 0. The V gene is TRBV29-1, the J gene TRBJ2-7, with 8 bases that match TRBD1. The CDR3 DNA is TGCAGCGCTAAAGCGAGGACAGGGTCGAACGAGCAGTACTTC. Translating gives CSAKARTGSNEQYF.